The T cell receptor (beta chain) under discussion was sequenced for a study of blood T cell repertoires in COVID-19. As originally analysed: Estimates of nucleated cell counts were drawn from the amplification of reference gene primers. TCRdb's copy holds only in-frame clones and misses some; the assay was immunoSEQ multiplex PCR. D and trimming come from the DNA, and the V and J calls and clone size come from that table. The sample holds approximately 250,000 clones, approximately 90% seen once. Between the trimmed V and J ends, which lost 2 bases and 6 bases, there was a span of 9 bases. The CDR3 is made up of 14 amino acids. CDR1 and CDR2 from the germline V gene are KGHDR and SFDVKD. Enrollees, roughly 18 to 89 years old, lived in 24 US areas.

Sequenced material: PBMCs or T cells enriched from blood (not recorded which). This sequence joins TRBV24-1 and TRBJ2-2; D uncertain. This clonotype originated in a woman in her thirties or forties with acute COVID-19. CDR3 protein: CATSDYYSSGELFF. The CDR3 DNA is TGTGCCACCAGTGATTATTATAGCTCCGGGGAGCTGTTTTTT.